This T cell receptor beta chain came from a study of blood T cell repertoires in COVID-19. The data were produced by immunoSEQ multiplex PCR, yet TCRdb's version contains in-frame clones alone and is incomplete. The data show some 320,000 clones, 70% to 90% seen once. The CDR3 consists of 15 residues. The V gene's germline CDR1 is SGHRS and CDR2 YFSETQ. V shed 4 bases and J 8 bases; nucleotides not matched to a gene: 9. The sequence was obtained from a human donor in a cohort sampled during active COVID-19. Sample: peripheral blood. The chain joins TRBV5-1 to TRBJ1-6, with 7 bases that match TRBD1. CDR3: CASSAIDRDHSPLHF. The CDR3 DNA reads as TGCGCCAGCAGCGCCATAGACAGGGACCATTCACCCCTCCACTTT.